A selection of T cell receptor beta chains follows, all from one sample in a study of T-cell memory formation after mild COVID-19. From the 5' RACE reads, TCRdb called clonotypes with MiXCR, one entry per CDR3 protein. In the table there are hundreds of thousands of distinct CDR3 sequences, about an eighth of which are singletons. Sequenced: PBMCs or a T cell subset sorted from them (not recorded which). Receptors originate from a man between 18 and 29 years old who had mild COVID-19 (a few samples of this study predate the infection). Cell type and time point are not known. CDR3s leave out the opening cysteine and the closing phenylalanine or tryptophan.

V,CDR3
TRBV4-2,ASSQVWGLAKNIQY
TRBV11-3,ASSRDIRRAF
TRBV18,ASSTGTAFLEAF
TRBV11-2,ASSLDSGGASDTQY
TRBV5-1,ASSRALNSPLH
TRBV7-6,ASSLMTSGGSGETQY
TRBV7-9,ASTSLELDYEAF
TRBV12-3/TRBV12-4,ASTGGFKAEQY
TRBV28,ASSLPGAHSNTGELF
TRBV5-6,ASSRNELAKNIQY
TRBV6-5,ASSYGENTGELF
TRBV7-9,ASSFVREQF
TRBV19,ASSLPRQGVEEKLF
TRBV29-1,SVSGAEMGGDTQY
TRBV29-1,SVEEQQNYGYT
TRBV4-1,ASSGESGNEQF
TRBV7-2,ASSFDRVAYGYT
TRBV9,ASRHMGTAGANQPQH
TRBV9,ASSVGGSQANTEAF
TRBV9,ASSAQGAQETQY
TRBV27,ASSSRTGYEQY
TRBV6-5,ASSEHRTTFGYT
TRBV6-2/TRBV6-3,ASGQGAGPPH
TRBV20-1,SAIVGSTDTQY
TRBV7-2,ASSSGQPANYGYT
TRBV7-2,ASSPPEQGYGYT
TRBV4-2,ASRGGSAAAT
TRBV4-1,ASSLRTGPETQY
TRBV7-6,ASTNPLFDRGANTGELF
TRBV7-2,ASSTPGQNYGYT
TRBV19,ASSRLLRGADTQY
TRBV6-1,ASNRQGDIGYT
TRBV7-2,ASSLDRMSVLTDTQY
TRBV6-5,ASSYSPLLGYGYT
TRBV25-1,ASSEIDRAHNSPLH
TRBV5-1,ASENTPGASSYNEQF
TRBV6-2/TRBV6-3,ASSDPASQETQY
TRBV30,AWSRVLRLGYGYT
TRBV6-6,ASSYVRYQETQY
TRBV6-5,ASSSDRGFAETQY
TRBV6-5,ASSYGAGEGYGYT
TRBV29-1,SAGRDEKLF
TRBV5-1,ASSLPGTGEGSYNSPLH